The rows below give T cell receptor beta chains drawn from one sample of a study of T cells after yellow fever vaccination. TCRdb used MiXCR to reprocess the 5' RACE reads, holding one entry per CDR3 protein. The table shows about 99,000 distinct CDR3 sequences, with 4.5% to 6% occurring only once. The input for sequencing was CD8+ T cells sorted from PBMCs, taken 10 days after the yellow fever booster vaccination. The receptor source for this set is a man aged 18 to 30 who received the YFV17D yellow fever vaccine. Both conserved end residues are part of each CDR3. A D gene is named only where the DNA matches it firmly. Only some rows state a clone size, as once, few, many or a class for expanded clones.

TRBD2	TRBV28	many	TRBJ2-3	CASSLSGTSTDTQYF	TGTGCCAGCAGTTTAAGCGGGACTAGCACAGATACGCAGTATTTT
-	TRBV2	-	TRBJ2-1	CASVPGRNNEQFF	TGTGCCAGCGTTCCGGGACGGAACAATGAGCAGTTCTTC
TRBD1	TRBV4-3	many	TRBJ2-2	CASGRDRGFGELFF	TGCGCCAGCGGCAGGGACAGGGGGTTCGGGGAGCTGTTTTTT
TRBD1	TRBV4-3	few	TRBJ2-2	CASSLGDRPTGELFF	TGCGCCAGCAGCCTAGGGGACAGGCCAACCGGGGAGCTGTTTTTT
-	TRBV12-3/TRBV12-4	few	TRBJ2-5	CASSGFAGPPGAQYF	TGTGCCAGCAGTGGGTTCGCGGGCCCCCCCGGGGCCCAGTACTTC
-	TRBV5-4	few	TRBJ2-1	CASTRGTQEQFF	TGTGCCAGCACCAGGGGGACTCAGGAGCAGTTCTTC
-	TRBV7-2	-	TRBJ2-1	CASSLQGLGSYNEQFF	TGTGCCAGCAGCTTACAGGGTCTTGGCTCCTACAATGAGCAGTTCTTC
TRBD1	TRBV7-9	-	TRBJ2-7	CASSFRQGDYEQYF	TGTGCCAGCAGCTTCAGACAGGGGGACTACGAGCAGTACTTC
-	TRBV21-1	-	TRBJ2-1	CASSKVERGTFDTYNEQFF	TGTGCCAGCAGCAAGGTCGAGCGGGGGACCTTCGACACCTACAATGAGCAGTTCTTC
-	TRBV6-5	few	TRBJ2-2	CARGRGIGVTGELFF	TGTGCCCGGGGCCGGGGGATTGGGGTAACCGGGGAGCTGTTTTTT
-	TRBV5-5	few	TRBJ2-7	CASSLGGSNSYEQYF	TGTGCCAGCAGCTTGGGGGGAAGTAACTCCTACGAGCAGTACTTC
TRBD2	TRBV12-5	-	TRBJ2-1	CASGSLLAGPYNEQFF	TGTGCTAGTGGTTCCCTCCTAGCGGGGCCCTACAATGAGCAGTTCTTC
TRBD1	TRBV6-5	few	TRBJ1-1	CASSYSSGGPTEAFF	TGTGCCAGCAGTTACTCTTCAGGGGGACCCACTGAAGCTTTCTTT
-	TRBV7-6	once	TRBJ1-6	CASSPTLANNSPLHF	TGTGCCAGCAGCCCCACCCTGGCGAATAATTCACCCCTCCACTTT
-	TRBV12-5	many	TRBJ2-3	CASGLVGSWAIDTQYF	TGTGCTAGTGGTTTGGTAGGCTCCTGGGCGATAGATACGCAGTATTTT
TRBD1	TRBV29-1	few	TRBJ2-4	CSVKDRAYGAQYF	TGCAGCGTTAAAGACAGGGCCTATGGAGCTCAGTACTTC
-	TRBV12-3/TRBV12-4	few	TRBJ1-1	CASRLTGPAFF	TGTGCCAGCAGACTCACAGGGCCAGCTTTCTTT
TRBD2	TRBV11-2	many	TRBJ2-5	CASSSPSGGALETQYF	TGTGCCAGCAGCTCCCCTAGCGGGGGGGCCTTAGAGACCCAGTACTTC
-	TRBV4-3	-	TRBJ2-7	CASSQGAGAVHEQYF	TGCGCCAGCAGCCAAGGGGCAGGGGCTGTCCACGAGCAGTACTTC
-	TRBV29-1	many	TRBJ2-1	CSVDEFVEQFF	TGCAGCGTTGACGAATTCGTTGAGCAGTTCTTC
TRBD2	TRBV20-1	-	TRBJ2-1	CSAPIFGTTHPRLFF	TGCAGTGCTCCAATTTTCGGGACTACCCACCCACGTCTGTTCTTC
TRBD2	TRBV7-9	few	TRBJ2-1	CASSSHPITSGVYNEQFF	TGTGCCAGCAGCTCCCACCCTATTACTAGCGGGGTTTACAATGAGCAGTTCTTC
-	TRBV6-2/TRBV6-3	-	TRBJ2-1	CASSYSVYSEQFF	TGTGCCAGCAGTTACAGTGTGTACAGTGAGCAGTTCTTC
-	TRBV29-1	few	TRBJ2-5	CSVEGQEETQYF	TGCAGCGTTGAAGGACAGGAAGAGACCCAGTACTTC
-	TRBV5-5	few	TRBJ1-1	CASSLDGWDTEAFF	TGTGCCAGCAGCTTGGACGGGTGGGACACTGAAGCTTTCTTT
-	TRBV6-5	-	TRBJ1-2	CASSYNPGQHGYTF	TGTGCCAGCAGTTACAACCCCGGACAGCATGGGTACACCTTC
-	TRBV20-1	many	TRBJ2-5	CSARGEEGGATETQYF	TGCAGTGCCAGGGGGGAAGAAGGGGGGGCGACGGAGACCCAGTACTTC
TRBD1	TRBV10-3	-	TRBJ1-3	CAISERVTGIFGNTIYF	TGTGCCATCAGTGAACGGGTGACAGGGATTTTTGGAAACACCATATATTTT
-	TRBV10-3	few	TRBJ2-1	CAISDQGESEINEQFF	TGTGCCATCAGTGACCAGGGCGAATCTGAAATCAATGAGCAGTTCTTC
-	TRBV14	-	TRBJ2-7	CASSQASVDPYEQYF	TGTGCCAGCAGCCAAGCTAGTGTGGATCCCTACGAGCAGTACTTC
TRBD2	TRBV7-3	-	TRBJ2-1	CASSDPAGGNNEQFF	TGTGCCAGCAGCGACCCAGCGGGGGGTAACAATGAGCAGTTCTTC
TRBD2	TRBV10-2	many	TRBJ2-2	CASSESGGTGELFF	TGCGCCAGCAGTGAGTCGGGAGGGACCGGGGAGCTGTTTTTT
-	TRBV29-1	-	TRBJ2-3	CSVALDRYSTDTQYF	TGCAGCGTTGCCCTGGACAGATATAGCACAGATACGCAGTATTTT
-	TRBV4-2	-	TRBJ2-2	CASSQDRGLRGGTGELFF	TGTGCCAGCAGCCAAGATCGGGGGCTCAGGGGAGGCACCGGGGAGCTGTTTTTT
-	TRBV6-5	-	TRBJ2-3	CASSYGGSADTQYF	TGTGCCAGCAGTTACGGGGGGAGTGCAGATACGCAGTATTTT
-	TRBV3-1	few	TRBJ2-1	CASSQATSGTPHNEQFF	TGTGCCAGCAGCCAAGCCACGTCCGGGACCCCACACAATGAGCAGTTCTTC
-	TRBV6-5	many	TRBJ2-5	CASSYRETQYF	TGTGCCAGCAGTTACCGAGAGACCCAGTACTTC
TRBD1	TRBV19	few	TRBJ1-5	CASSQGVLYQPQHF	TGTGCCAGTAGCCAGGGGGTTTTATATCAGCCCCAGCATTTT
TRBD1	TRBV5-6	-	TRBJ2-1	CASSLLGGTGAYNEQFF	TGTGCCAGCAGCTTGTTGGGGGGGACAGGGGCCTACAATGAGCAGTTCTTC
-	TRBV12-3/TRBV12-4	-	TRBJ1-1	CASSTRQMNTEAFF	TGTGCCAGCAGTACCCGACAGATGAACACTGAAGCTTTCTTT
-	TRBV30	few	TRBJ2-7	CAWSVGAGVDEQYF	TGTGCCTGGAGTGTAGGAGCAGGGGTGGACGAGCAGTACTTC
-	TRBV3-1	-	TRBJ1-5	CASSQEGAGQPQHF	TGTGCCAGCAGCCAAGAGGGGGCGGGTCAGCCCCAGCATTTT
-	TRBV4-1	few	TRBJ1-2	CASSHRDGNYGYTF	TGCGCCAGCAGCCACCGGGACGGAAACTATGGCTACACCTTC
-	TRBV24-1	-	TRBJ1-1	CATSDSQGDPNTEAFF	TGTGCCACCAGTGACAGCCAAGGGGATCCGAACACTGAAGCTTTCTTT
TRBD1	TRBV7-9	many	TRBJ2-7	CASSSGTGTYEQYF	TGTGCCAGCAGCTCCGGGACAGGGACCTACGAGCAGTACTTC
-	TRBV4-2	few	TRBJ1-5	CASSQSDSVNQPQHF	TGTGCCAGCAGCCAGTCGGACAGCGTCAATCAGCCCCAGCATTTT
TRBD1	TRBV6-5	few	TRBJ2-7	CASSPTGEVSYEQYF	TGTGCCAGCAGCCCGACAGGGGAAGTTTCCTACGAGCAGTACTTC
-	TRBV7-9	many	TRBJ2-4	CASSLVQGAKNIQYF	TGTGCCAGCAGCTTAGTGCAGGGAGCCAAAAACATTCAGTACTTC